This passage covers 20 T cell receptor beta chains from one sample sequenced in a study of cytomegalovirus exposure and HLA in healthy donors. Profiling relied on immunoSEQ multiplex PCR, and the TCRdb table lists in-frame clones only, not all of them. The table shows more than 300,000 clones, with approximately 90% occurring only once. The source material was PBMCs. Receptor source: a woman younger than 35 in good health and CMV-seronegative.

The chain couples TRBV28 to TRBJ1-3; 8 bases line up with TRBD1. This CDR3 spans 14 amino acids. J was trimmed by 7 bases and V by 5 bases; bases with no gene match: 7. CDR1 is MDHEN and CDR2 is SYDVKM in the germline V gene. In DNA form, the CDR3 reads TGTGCCAGCAGTCGACGGGACAGGTGGAACACCATATATTTT. It yields the protein CASSRRDRWNTIYF.

The chain couples TRBV19 to TRBJ2-3, with 9 nucleotides matching TRBD2. The junction had 5 bases not matched to a gene; V was cut back by 3 bases and J by 4 bases. The CDR3 is made up of 15 amino acids. CDR1 and CDR2 from the germline V gene are LNHDA and SQIVND (reference sequence). This CDR3 reads CASSILAGLADTQYF. The CDR3 bases are TGTGCCAGTAGTATTCTAGCGGGACTGGCAGATACGCAGTATTTT.

The chain has TRBV2 and TRBJ2-1; a weak D match, TRBD1 (6 bases). The CDR3 is 15 residues long. V was clipped by 6 bases and J by 3 bases, with 15 bases between them. Germline V gene lookup returns CDR1 SNHLY and CDR2 FYNNEI. This CDR3 is CASSPDRALYNEQFF. Written as DNA, the CDR3 is TGTGCCAGCAGCCCGGACAGAGCTCTCTACAATGAGCAGTTCTTC.

The chain is built from TRBV27 and TRBJ1-1; TRBD1 aligns across 7 bases. CDR1 is MNHEY and CDR2 is SMNVEV in the germline V gene (reference sequence). V shed 4 bases, J shed 0 bases, and the junction held 14 bases outside the gene matches. The CDR3 runs 18 residues. CDR3 residues: CASSSPTLTGLMNTEAFF. The CDR3 nucleotides read TGTGCCAGCAGTTCCCCAACGCTGACAGGGCTGATGAACACTGAAGCTTTCTTT.

The DNA of the CDR3 is TGCGCCAGCAGCTTGGGGACTAGCGGGATAGGTGAGCAGTTCTTC. Protein product: CASSLGTSGIGEQFF. The V and J genes are TRBV5-1 and TRBJ2-1; 12 nucleotides agree with TRBD2. Germline V lookup: CDR1 SGHRS, CDR2 YFSETQ. V lost 0 bases and J lost 9; bases outside the gene matches: 4. This CDR3 has 15 residues.

The chain combines TRBV11-1 with TRBJ2-7, with 7 positions matching TRBD1. The CDR3 runs 16 residues. The trim removed 0 bases at V and 3 bases at J, leaving 8 bases unmatched. CDR1 is SGHAT, CDR2 FQDESV, per germline (reference sequence). CDR3 DNA: TGTGCCAGCAGCTTAGCACAAGTAACAGGGGACTACGAGCAGTACTTC. This translates into CASSLAQVTGDYEQYF.

This chain's CDR3 is CATSRVGTRGPKNEEFF. CDR3 in DNA: TGTGCCACCAGCAGGGTTGGGACCAGGGGTCCCAAGAATGAAGAGTTCTTC. This chain connects TRBV15 to TRBJ2-1; D may be TRBD1 (6 bases). V was pared by 3 bases and J by 14 bases, with 29 bases between. In germline, CDR1 is LNHNV, CDR2 YYDKDF (reference sequence). The CDR3 totals 17 residues.

V gene TRBV6-6 combines with J gene TRBJ2-5; TRBD2 might be the D (7 bases). CDR3 length: 14 amino acids. Trimming took off 6 bases at V and 2 bases at J, with 13 bases between the two ends. From germline, CDR1 is MNHNY and CDR2 SVGAGI (reference sequence). CDR3 sequence reads: CASRRGGDQETQYF. Here the CDR3 DNA reads TGTGCCAGCAGGAGGGGGGGAGATCAAGAGACCCAGTACTTC.

This clone was seen only a few times. The V gene is TRBV7-2, the J gene TRBJ2-7, with D maybe TRBD2 (7 bases). The CDR3 is made up of 15 amino acids. Germline CDR1 SGHTA, CDR2 FQGNSA. The germline V and J ends were trimmed by 5 bases and 3 bases, with 17 bases remaining between them. The CDR3 DNA sequence: TGTGCCAGCAGCCAACGGGGGCGGGAGTTCTACGAGCAGTACTTC. Protein: CASSQRGREFYEQYF. Full variable domain (remainder filled in from reference TRBV7-2 and TRBJ2-7): GAGVSQSPSNKVTEKGKDVELRCDPISGHTALYWYRQSLGQGLEFLIYFQGNSAPDKSGLPSDRFSAERTGGSVSTLTIQRTQQEDSAVYLCASSQRGREFYEQYFGPGTRLTVT.

This clone was detected only a few times. The chain uses TRBV7-2 and TRBJ1-1; perhaps TRBD1 as D (6 bases). This CDR3 comprises 14 residues. CDR1 is SGHTA, CDR2 FQGNSA, per germline. V gave up 3 bases and J gave up 8 bases, with 16 bases separating them. This CDR3 reads CASSFADRALEAFF. DNA for the CDR3: TGTGCCAGCAGCTTCGCGGACAGAGCTTTGGAAGCTTTCTTT.

The J gene is TRBJ1-1, the V gene TRBV19; 8 positions agree with TRBD1. Germline trimming cut 4 bases from V and 4 bases from J; bases unmatched to any gene: 17. Germline V gene sequence: CDR1 LNHDA, CDR2 SQIVND (reference sequence). This CDR3 spans 18 amino acids. The CDR3 nucleotides are TGTGCCAGTAGTAGCCAAGACAGGGGCTTCAGCTATGGCACTGAAGCTTTCTTT. Amino acid sequence: CASSSQDRGFSYGTEAFF.

The chain has TRBV5-5 and TRBJ1-1, with D uncertain. Deletions cut 5 bases from V and 4 bases from J, with 18 bases between. This CDR3 region has 15 residues. Germline values: CDR1 SGHKS, CDR2 YYEKEE (reference sequence). CDR3 in DNA: TGTGCCAGCAGTCCGGACCAGGTGGCGGGCACTGAAGCTTTCTTT. Translating it yields CASSPDQVAGTEAFF.

The chain couples TRBV7-9 to TRBJ2-1, with TRBD2 as a possible D gene (6 bases). The CDR3 length is 17 residues. Germline values: CDR1 SEHNR, CDR2 FQNEAQ (reference sequence). V was trimmed by 2 bases and J by 0 bases, leaving 14 bases between them. The CDR3 spells CASSLYGGAYSYNEQFF. The CDR3 region has the DNA TGTGCCAGCAGCTTATATGGCGGGGCTTACTCCTACAATGAGCAGTTCTTC. The full variable domain, completed using reference TRBV7-9 and TRBJ2-1, is DTGVSQNPRHKITKRGQNVTFRCDPISEHNRLYWYRQTLGQGPEFLTYFQNEAQLEKSRLLSDRFSAERPKGSFSTLEIQRTEQGDSAMYLCASSLYGGAYSYNEQFFGPGTRLTVL.

A single count supports this clone. The chain recombines TRBV9 with TRBJ1-1, with no clear D. V gave up 0 bases and J gave up 6 bases, with 15 bases separating them. This CDR3 region has 15 residues. Germline CDR1 SGDLS, CDR2 YYNGEE. The CDR3 region is CASSVGPSGLPEAFF. CDR3 sequence (DNA): TGTGCCAGCAGCGTAGGCCCTTCAGGCCTTCCTGAAGCTTTCTTT.

In its sample, this clone was seen once. This chain uses TRBV28 with TRBJ2-1; weak D call: TRBD1 (5 bases). This CDR3 has 14 residues. CDR1 and CDR2 from the germline V gene are MDHEN and SYDVKM. Trimming left V 1 base short and J 7 bases short, with 11 bases between. The CDR3 DNA reads TGTGCCAGCAGTTTATACCCGGACAAGAATGAGCAGTTCTTC. As protein: CASSLYPDKNEQFF. The full variable domain, completed using reference TRBV28 and TRBJ2-1, is DVKVTQSSRYLVKRTGEKVFLECVQDMDHENMFWYRQDPGLGLRLIYFSYDVKMKEKGDIPEGYSVSREKKERFSLILESASTNQTSMYLCASSLYPDKNEQFFGPGTRLTVL.

The chain links TRBV27 to TRBJ1-1, with a weak D call TRBD1 (6 bases). Germline values: CDR1 MNHEY, CDR2 SMNVEV (reference sequence). V lost 5 bases and J lost 2, with 21 bases in between. This CDR3 comprises 17 residues. In nucleotides, the CDR3 is TGTGCCAGCAGTCGGACCAACGCAGGGGTTAGTAACACTGAAGCTTTCTTT. Its protein is CASSRTNAGVSNTEAFF.

This clone was seen only a few times. The chain carries TRBV19 and TRBJ2-7, with a possible D match to TRBD1 (6 bases). The CDR3 is 14 residues long. Trimming cost V 7 bases and J 0 bases, with 13 bases left between them. CDR1 is LNHDA, CDR2 SQIVND, per germline (reference sequence). The CDR3, as DNA: TGTGCCAGTAATCCGGACAGAAACTCCTACGAGCAGTACTTC. It translates to CASNPDRNSYEQYF.

The chain joins TRBV27 to TRBJ1-3; D unclear. In germline, CDR1 is MNHEY, CDR2 SMNVEV (reference sequence). Trimming left V 0 bases short and J 2 bases short, with 8 bases between. The CDR3 runs to 15 residues. The CDR3 spells CASSLSRGPGNTIYF. In DNA form, the CDR3 reads TGTGCCAGCAGTTTATCCCGCGGCCCTGGAAACACCATATATTTT.

This clone was seen only a few times. The rearrangement uses TRBV2 and TRBJ1-2, with 9 positions matching TRBD1. Germline-derived CDR1 and CDR2 are SNHLY and FYNNEI. V was pared by 4 bases and J by 4 bases, with 4 bases of the junction left unmatched. CDR3 size: 14 residues. CDR3 region: CASSARTGAYGYTF. Here the CDR3 DNA reads TGTGCCAGCAGTGCAAGGACAGGGGCCTATGGCTACACCTTC.

This clone has a handful of counts. The chain uses TRBV19 and TRBJ1-2; D call uncertain. Germline V gives CDR1 LNHDA, CDR2 SQIVND (reference sequence). Trimming cost V 3 bases and J 6 bases, with 17 bases left between them. The CDR3 length is 15 residues. CDR3 protein: CASSIWSRAGDGYTF. The CDR3 DNA reads TGTGCCAGTAGTATCTGGTCGCGGGCAGGAGATGGCTACACCTTC.